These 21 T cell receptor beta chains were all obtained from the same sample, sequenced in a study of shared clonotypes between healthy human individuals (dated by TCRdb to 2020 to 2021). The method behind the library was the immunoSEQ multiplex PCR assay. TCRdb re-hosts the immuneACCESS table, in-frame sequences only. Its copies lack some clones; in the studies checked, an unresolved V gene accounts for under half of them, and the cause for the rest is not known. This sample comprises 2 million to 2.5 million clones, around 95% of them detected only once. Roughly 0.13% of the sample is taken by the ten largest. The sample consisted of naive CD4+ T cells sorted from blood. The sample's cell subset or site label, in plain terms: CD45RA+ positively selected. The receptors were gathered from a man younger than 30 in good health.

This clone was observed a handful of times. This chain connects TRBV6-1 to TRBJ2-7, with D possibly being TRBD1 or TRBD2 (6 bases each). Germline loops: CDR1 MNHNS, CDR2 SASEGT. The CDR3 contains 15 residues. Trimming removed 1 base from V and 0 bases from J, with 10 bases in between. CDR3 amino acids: CASSEVPGASYEQYF. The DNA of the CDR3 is TGTGCCAGCAGTGAAGTGCCGGGGGCCTCCTACGAGCAGTACTTC.

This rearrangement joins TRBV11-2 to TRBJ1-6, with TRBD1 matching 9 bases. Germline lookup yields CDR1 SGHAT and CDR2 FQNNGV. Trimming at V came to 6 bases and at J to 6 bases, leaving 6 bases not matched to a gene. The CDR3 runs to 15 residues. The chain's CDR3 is CASRQPGQGNSPLHF. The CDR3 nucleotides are TGTGCCAGCAGGCAGCCGGGACAGGGTAATTCACCCCTCCACTTT.

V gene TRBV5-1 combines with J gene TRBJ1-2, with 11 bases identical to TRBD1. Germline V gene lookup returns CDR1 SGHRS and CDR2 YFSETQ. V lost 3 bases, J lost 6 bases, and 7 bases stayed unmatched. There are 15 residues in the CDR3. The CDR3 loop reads CASSSGGQGAHGYTF. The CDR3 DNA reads TGCGCCAGCAGCTCAGGAGGACAGGGGGCGCATGGCTACACCTTC.

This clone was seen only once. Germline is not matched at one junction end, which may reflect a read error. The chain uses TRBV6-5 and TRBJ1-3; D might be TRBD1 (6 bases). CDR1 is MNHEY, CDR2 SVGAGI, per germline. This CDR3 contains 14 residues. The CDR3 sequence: CASTTGISGNTIYF. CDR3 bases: TGTGCAAGCACGACAGGCATCTCTGGAAACACCATATATTTT.

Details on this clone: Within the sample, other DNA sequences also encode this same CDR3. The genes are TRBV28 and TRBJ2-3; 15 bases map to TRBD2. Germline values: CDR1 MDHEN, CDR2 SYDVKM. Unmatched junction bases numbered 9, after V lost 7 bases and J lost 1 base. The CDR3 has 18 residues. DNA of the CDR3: TGTGCCAGCATGTTTTGGACTAGCGGGGGGGCCGGCACAGATACGCAGTATTTT. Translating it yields CASMFWTSGGAGTDTQYF. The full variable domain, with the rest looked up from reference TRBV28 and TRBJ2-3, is DVKVTQSSRYLVKRTGEKVFLECVQDMDHENMFWYRQDPGLGLRLIYFSYDVKMKEKGDIPEGYSVSREKKERFSLILESASTNQTSMYLCASMFWTSGGAGTDTQYFGPGTRLTVL.

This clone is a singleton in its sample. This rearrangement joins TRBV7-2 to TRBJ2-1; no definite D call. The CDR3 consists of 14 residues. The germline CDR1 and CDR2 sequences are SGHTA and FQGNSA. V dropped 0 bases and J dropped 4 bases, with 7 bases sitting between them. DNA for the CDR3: TGTGCCAGCAGCTTAGCGGAGCTGTACAATGAGCAGTTCTTC. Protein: CASSLAELYNEQFF.

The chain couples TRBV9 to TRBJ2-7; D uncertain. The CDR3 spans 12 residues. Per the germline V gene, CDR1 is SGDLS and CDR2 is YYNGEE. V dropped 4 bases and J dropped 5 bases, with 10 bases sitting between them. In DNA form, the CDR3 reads TGTGCCAGCAGCCTGAATTTGGACGAGCAGTACTTC. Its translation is CASSLNLDEQYF.

The chain's CDR3 is CAWSQFRTSGNSYEQYF. CDR3 coding DNA: TGTGCCTGGAGTCAATTCCGGACTAGCGGGAACTCCTACGAGCAGTACTTC. V usage is TRBV30 and J usage is TRBJ2-7, with 12 bases lining up with TRBD2. Trimming at V came to 2 bases and at J to 0 bases, leaving 8 bases not matched to a gene. The CDR3 totals 17 residues. The germline V gene encodes CDR1 GTSNPN and CDR2 SVGIG (reference sequence).

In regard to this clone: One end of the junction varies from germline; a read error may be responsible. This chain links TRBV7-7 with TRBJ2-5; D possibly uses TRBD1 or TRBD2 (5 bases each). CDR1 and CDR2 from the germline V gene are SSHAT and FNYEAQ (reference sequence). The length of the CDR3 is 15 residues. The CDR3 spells CASSLAWGSGETQYF. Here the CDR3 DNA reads TGTGCTAGCAGCTTAGCGTGGGGGTCGGGAGAGACCCAGTACTTC.

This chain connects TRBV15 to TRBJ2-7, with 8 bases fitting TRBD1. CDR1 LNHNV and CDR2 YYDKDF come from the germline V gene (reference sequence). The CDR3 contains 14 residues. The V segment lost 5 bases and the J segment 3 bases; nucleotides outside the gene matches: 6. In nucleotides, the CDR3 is TGTGCCACCAGCCTTGACAGGGGCCGCTACGAGCAGTACTTC. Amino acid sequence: CATSLDRGRYEQYF.

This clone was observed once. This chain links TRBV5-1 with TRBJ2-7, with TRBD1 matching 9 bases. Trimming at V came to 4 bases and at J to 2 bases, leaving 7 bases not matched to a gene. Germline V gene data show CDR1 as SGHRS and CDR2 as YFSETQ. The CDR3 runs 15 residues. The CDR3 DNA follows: TGCGCCAGCAGCCACTCCGGGACAGGGACCTACGAGCAGTACTTC. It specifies CASSHSGTGTYEQYF.

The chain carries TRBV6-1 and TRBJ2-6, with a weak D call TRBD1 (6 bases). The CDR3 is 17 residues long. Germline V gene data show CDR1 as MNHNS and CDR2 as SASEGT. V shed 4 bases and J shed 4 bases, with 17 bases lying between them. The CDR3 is CASSAGHRSDGANVLTF. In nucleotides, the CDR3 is TGTGCCAGCAGTGCGGGACACAGGTCCGACGGGGCCAACGTCCTGACTTTC.

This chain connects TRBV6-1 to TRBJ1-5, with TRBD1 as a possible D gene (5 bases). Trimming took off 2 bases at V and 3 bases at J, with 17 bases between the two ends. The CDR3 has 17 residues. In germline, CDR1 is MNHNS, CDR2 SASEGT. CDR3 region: CASSESGGVALNQPQHF. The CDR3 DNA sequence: TGTGCCAGCAGTGAATCGGGGGGGGTGGCCCTCAATCAGCCCCAGCATTTT.

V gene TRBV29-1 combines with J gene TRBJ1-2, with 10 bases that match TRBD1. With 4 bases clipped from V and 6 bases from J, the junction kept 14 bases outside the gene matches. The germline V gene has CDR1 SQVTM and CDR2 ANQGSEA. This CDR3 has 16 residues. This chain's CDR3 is CSVGETGGPFINGYTF. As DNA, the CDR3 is TGCAGCGTTGGCGAGACAGGGGGCCCCTTCATAAATGGCTACACCTTC.

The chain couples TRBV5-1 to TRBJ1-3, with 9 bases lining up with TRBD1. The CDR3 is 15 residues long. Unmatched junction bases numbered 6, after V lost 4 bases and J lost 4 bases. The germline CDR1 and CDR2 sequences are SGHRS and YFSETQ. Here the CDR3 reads CASSRTGGEGNTIYF. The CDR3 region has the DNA TGCGCCAGCAGCAGAACAGGGGGCGAGGGAAACACCATATATTTT.

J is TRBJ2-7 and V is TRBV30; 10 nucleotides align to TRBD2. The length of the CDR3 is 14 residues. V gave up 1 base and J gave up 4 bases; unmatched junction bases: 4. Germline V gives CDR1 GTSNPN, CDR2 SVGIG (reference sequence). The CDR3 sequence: CAWSGASGSYEQYF. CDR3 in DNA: TGTGCCTGGAGTGGGGCTAGCGGGAGTTACGAGCAGTACTTC.

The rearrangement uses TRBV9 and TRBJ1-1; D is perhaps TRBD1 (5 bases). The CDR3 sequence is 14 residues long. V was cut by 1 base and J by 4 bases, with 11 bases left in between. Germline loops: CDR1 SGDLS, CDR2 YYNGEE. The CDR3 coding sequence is TGTGCCAGCAGCGTACAGGGAATCGGCACTGAAGCTTTCTTT. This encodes CASSVQGIGTEAFF.

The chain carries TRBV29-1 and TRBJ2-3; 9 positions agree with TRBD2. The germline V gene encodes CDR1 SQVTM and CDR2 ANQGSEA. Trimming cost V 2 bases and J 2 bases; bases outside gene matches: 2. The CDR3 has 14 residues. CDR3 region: CSVESGGFTDTQYF. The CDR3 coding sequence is TGCAGCGTTGAAAGCGGGGGGTTCACAGATACGCAGTATTTT.

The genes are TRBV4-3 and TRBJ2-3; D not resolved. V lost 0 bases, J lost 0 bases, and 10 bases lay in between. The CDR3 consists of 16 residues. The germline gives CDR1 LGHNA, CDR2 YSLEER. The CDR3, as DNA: TGCGCCAGCAGCCAAGATCGAGCAGTTAGCACAGATACGCAGTATTTT. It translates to CASSQDRAVSTDTQYF.

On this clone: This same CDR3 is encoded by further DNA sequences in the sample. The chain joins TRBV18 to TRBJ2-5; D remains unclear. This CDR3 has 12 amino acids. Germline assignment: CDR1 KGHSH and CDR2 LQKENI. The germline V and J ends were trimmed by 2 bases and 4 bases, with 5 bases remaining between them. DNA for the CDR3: TGTGCCAGCTCACCAGGGCTAGAGACCCAGTACTTC. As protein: CASSPGLETQYF.

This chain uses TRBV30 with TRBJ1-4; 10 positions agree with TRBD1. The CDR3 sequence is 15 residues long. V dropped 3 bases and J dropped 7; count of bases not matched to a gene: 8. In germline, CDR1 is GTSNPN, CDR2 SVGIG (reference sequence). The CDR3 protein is CAWSPDRGRGEKLFF. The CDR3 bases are TGTGCCTGGAGCCCCGACAGGGGGCGCGGTGAAAAACTGTTTTTT.